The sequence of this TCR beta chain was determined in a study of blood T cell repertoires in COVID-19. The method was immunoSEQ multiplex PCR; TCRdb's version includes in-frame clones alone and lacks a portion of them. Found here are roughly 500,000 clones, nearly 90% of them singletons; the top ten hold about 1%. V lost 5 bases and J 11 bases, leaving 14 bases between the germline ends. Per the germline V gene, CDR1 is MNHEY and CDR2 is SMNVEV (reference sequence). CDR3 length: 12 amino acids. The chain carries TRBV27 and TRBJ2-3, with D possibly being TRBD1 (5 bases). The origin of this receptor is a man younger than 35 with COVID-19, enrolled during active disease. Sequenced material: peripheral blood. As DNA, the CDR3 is TGTGCCAGCAGTGGTCTACAGGTCGGGCAGTATTTT. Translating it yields CASSGLQVGQYF.